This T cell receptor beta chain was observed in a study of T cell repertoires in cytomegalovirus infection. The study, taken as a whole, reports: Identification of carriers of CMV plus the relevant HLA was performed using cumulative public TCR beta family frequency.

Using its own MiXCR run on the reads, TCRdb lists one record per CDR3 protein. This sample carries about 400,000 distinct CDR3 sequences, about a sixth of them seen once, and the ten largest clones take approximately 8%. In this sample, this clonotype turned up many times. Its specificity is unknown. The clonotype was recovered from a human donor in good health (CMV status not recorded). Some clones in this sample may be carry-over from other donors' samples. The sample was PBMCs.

The CDR3 DNA sequence: TGTGCCAGCAGCAACACAGGGTTCAGTCAGCCCCAGCATTTT. Amino acid sequence: CASSNTGFSQPQHF. The chain combines TRBV7-2 with TRBJ1-5; tentatively, D is TRBD1 (6 bases). Between the trimmed V and J ends, which lost 5 bases and 6 bases, there was a span of 14 bases. Germline lookup yields CDR1 SGHTA and CDR2 FQGNSA. The CDR3 runs 14 residues.